This T cell receptor (beta chain) was observed in a study of post-analysis software for immune sequencing data. Unique molecular identifiers had been added to the TCR beta cDNA libraries. In TCRdb, the PCR reads were re-called with MiXCR into one record per CDR3 protein. The data show under 900,000 distinct CDR3 sequences, around 50% seen once. Source material: blood. This TCR came from a girl between 10 and 17 years old with multiple sclerosis.

The CDR3 region has the DNA TGTGCCAGCAGCCCCCAGACTAGCGGAATTAACAATGAGCAGTTCTTC. It encodes CASSPQTSGINNEQFF. This chain uses TRBV7-3 with TRBJ2-1, with 9 bases matching TRBD2. In germline, CDR1 is SGHTA, CDR2 FQGTGA. The CDR3 is 16 residues long. The V segment lost 5 bases and the J segment 5 bases; nucleotides outside the gene matches: 10.